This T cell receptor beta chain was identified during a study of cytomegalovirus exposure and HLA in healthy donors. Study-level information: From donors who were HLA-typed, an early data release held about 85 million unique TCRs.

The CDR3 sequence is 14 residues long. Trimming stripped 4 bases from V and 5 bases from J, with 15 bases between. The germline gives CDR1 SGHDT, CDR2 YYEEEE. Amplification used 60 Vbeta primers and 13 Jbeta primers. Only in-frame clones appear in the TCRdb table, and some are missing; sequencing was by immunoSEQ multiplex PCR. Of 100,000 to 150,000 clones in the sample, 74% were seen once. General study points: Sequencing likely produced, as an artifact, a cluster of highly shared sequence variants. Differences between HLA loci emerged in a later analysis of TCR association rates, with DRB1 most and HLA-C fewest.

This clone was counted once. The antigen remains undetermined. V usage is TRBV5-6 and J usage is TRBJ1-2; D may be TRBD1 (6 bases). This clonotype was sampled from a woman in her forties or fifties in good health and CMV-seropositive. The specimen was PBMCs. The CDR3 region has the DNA TGTGCCAGCAGCATAGCCGGGACACGGTATGGCTACACCTTC. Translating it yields CASSIAGTRYGYTF.